These T cell receptor beta chains were read from a single sample in a study of T cells in tuberculosis. The table came from immunoSEQ multiplex PCR; TCRdb's copy has only in-frame clones and leaves some out. Among tens of thousands of clones, 85% to 90% were seen once, and the ten largest hold about 14%. The source material was PBMCs. The receptors come from a donor aged 10 to 29 with latent tuberculosis or without tuberculosis infection. CDR3s include the opening cysteine and the closing phenylalanine or tryptophan. D genes are given only for firm matches. The size field is filled for only some rows; it gives once, few, many or a size class.

-	TRBV6-4	TRBJ1-1	-	CASNRGANTEAFF	TGTGCCAGCAACCGGGGTGCGAACACTGAAGCTTTCTTT
-	TRBV5-1	TRBJ2-7	-	CASANRVRPYEQYF	TGCGCCAGCGCAAACCGGGTCCGACCCTACGAGCAGTACTTC
once	TRBV2	TRBJ1-2	TRBD1	CATSDRGGGYTF	TGTGCCACTTCGGACAGGGGAGGCGGCTACACCTTC
-	TRBV6-1	TRBJ2-7	TRBD1	CATLLWDRAYEQYF	TGTGCCACCCTTTTGTGGGACAGGGCCTACGAGCAGTACTTC
-	TRBV5-1	TRBJ2-5	-	CASSLARGGKVETQYF	TGCGCCAGCAGCTTGGCCCGCGGAGGGAAAGTGGAGACCCAGTACTTC
-	TRBV5-1	TRBJ1-1	TRBD1	CASSPGQPNTEAFF	TGCGCCAGCAGCCCGGGACAGCCGAACACTGAAGCTTTCTTT
-	TRBV9	TRBJ2-2	TRBD1	CASSVTGAAGTGELFF	TGTGCCAGCAGCGTTACAGGGGCGGCCGGCACCGGGGAGCTGTTTTTT
-	TRBV6-6	TRBJ1-2	TRBD1	CASSFDRGTGYTF	TGTGCCAGCAGTTTCGACAGGGGGACCGGCTACACCTTC
once	TRBV19	TRBJ2-1	-	CASSIYSNEQFF	TGTGCCAGTAGTATTTACAGCAATGAGCAGTTCTTC
-	TRBV19	TRBJ2-2	TRBD1	CASTQYPQGYGELFF	TGTGCCAGTACCCAATACCCACAGGGGTACGGGGAGCTGTTTTTT
once	TRBV6-5	TRBJ2-7	TRBD1	CASSRTGSHEQYF	TGTGCCAGCAGCCGGACAGGGTCCCACGAGCAGTACTTC
-	TRBV27	TRBJ2-5	-	CASSPTTIGETQYF	TGTGCCAGCAGTCCGACAACAATAGGAGAGACCCAGTACTTC
-	TRBV6-6	TRBJ2-7	-	CASSYSTQGRREQYF	TGTGCCAGCAGTTACTCAACGCAGGGCCGCCGGGAGCAGTACTTC
-	TRBV7-2	TRBJ1-2	-	CASSSPIQGYYGYTF	TGTGCCAGCAGCTCCCCGATACAGGGCTACTATGGCTACACCTTC
-	TRBV4-1	TRBJ1-2	TRBD1	CASSPRAGTDQYYGYTF	TGCGCCAGCAGCCCCCGGGCAGGGACAGACCAATACTATGGCTACACCTTC
-	TRBV20-1	TRBJ2-5	-	CSAPKGETQYF	TGCAGTGCCCCGAAGGGGGAGACCCAGTACTTC
-	TRBV15	TRBJ1-1	-	CATSRDVNTEAFF	TGTGCCACCAGCAGAGATGTAAACACTGAAGCTTTCTTT
few	TRBV29-1	TRBJ1-2	-	CSVGASLTGLYGYTF	TGCAGCGTTGGTGCGTCTCTTACAGGGCTCTATGGCTACACCTTC